The 31 T cell receptor beta chains reported below all come from one sample, sequenced in a study of cytomegalovirus exposure and HLA in healthy donors. The PCR ran on 60 Vbeta and 13 Jbeta primers. The protocol was immunoSEQ multiplex PCR, while the TCRdb copy is restricted to in-frame clones and leaves out a portion. This table holds 130,000 or so clones, roughly 70% found once. Input material: PBMCs. The receptors were gathered from a woman aged 40 to 50 in good health and CMV-seropositive.

In this sample, this clone turned up a few times. The chain links TRBV29-1 to TRBJ1-3; no firm D call. V was pared by 4 bases and J by 1 base, with 5 bases between. Germline CDR1 reads SQVTM; CDR2 reads ANQGSEA. There are 12 residues in the CDR3. The CDR3 region has the DNA TGCAGCGTTGCCTATTCTGGAAACACCATATATTTT. It encodes CSVAYSGNTIYF.

In nucleotides, the CDR3 is TGTGCCAGTACCGCCAGAAGGGACAGTAGTCCTGAAGCTTTCTTT. It encodes CASTARRDSSPEAFF. The chain carries TRBV19 and TRBJ1-1, with TRBD1 matching over 7 bases. J lost 6 bases, V lost 7 bases, and 14 bases had no gene match. CDR3 length: 15 residues. The V gene's germline CDR1 is LNHDA and CDR2 SQIVND (reference sequence).

The chain is built from TRBV7-8 and TRBJ2-1, with 12 bases that match TRBD2. After removal of 5 bases from V and 9 bases from J, the junction contained 5 bases not matched to a gene. CDR1 is SGHVS and CDR2 is FQNEAQ in the germline V gene. CDR3 size: 14 residues. The CDR3 region has the DNA TGTGCCAGCAGCGCGACTAGCGGGAGACGTGAGCAGTTCTTC. Its protein product is CASSATSGRREQFF.

V gene TRBV2 combines with J gene TRBJ2-2; 7 bases align to TRBD1. Trimming at V came to 8 bases and at J to 2 bases, leaving 5 bases not matched to a gene. The CDR3 spans 14 residues. Germline V gene sequence: CDR1 SNHLY, CDR2 FYNNEI. The CDR3 bases are TGTGCCAGCCGGGACAGCTCCAACACCGGGGAGCTGTTTTTT. Amino acid sequence: CASRDSSNTGELFF. Variable domain in full (rest from reference TRBV2 and TRBJ2-2): EPEVTQTPSHQVTQMGQEVILRCVPISNHLYFYWYRQILGQKVEFLVSFYNNEISEKSEIFDDQFSVERPDGSNFTLKIRSTKLEDSAMYFCASRDSSNTGELFFGEGSRLTVL.

In its sample, this clone was seen once. The chain carries TRBV30 and TRBJ2-7; TRBD2 might be the D (6 bases). The germline gives CDR1 GTSNPN, CDR2 SVGIG (reference sequence). V was cut by 0 bases and J by 0 bases, with 9 bases left in between. The length of the CDR3 is 14 residues. The CDR3 sequence is CAWSVSGGSYEQYF. The CDR3 DNA sequence: TGTGCCTGGAGTGTATCCGGGGGCTCCTACGAGCAGTACTTC.

This clone was picked up one time. The chain employs TRBV6-1 and TRBJ2-1; 14 nucleotides agree with TRBD2. The CDR3 runs to 15 residues. V lost 8 bases, J lost 8 bases, and 8 bases stayed unmatched. Germline lookup yields CDR1 MNHNS and CDR2 SASEGT. CDR3 residues: CASRLAGGRGDEQFF. The CDR3, as DNA: TGTGCCAGCCGACTAGCGGGGGGGCGCGGCGATGAGCAGTTCTTC.

The V call is TRBV7-2, the J call TRBJ2-1, with 7 nucleotides matching TRBD2. In germline, CDR1 is SGHTA, CDR2 FQGNSA. V was pared by 3 bases and J by 11 bases, with 19 bases of the junction left unmatched. This CDR3 has 17 amino acids. The CDR3 sequence: CASSFSMVAGVPPKQFF. The CDR3 DNA is TGTGCCAGCAGCTTTAGCATGGTGGCGGGAGTCCCGCCCAAGCAGTTCTTC.

The chain combines TRBV5-6 with TRBJ1-1, with TRBD1 matching over 9 bases. Germline CDR1 is SGHDT and CDR2 is YYEEEE. The CDR3 is 15 amino acids. The trim removed 4 bases at V and 4 bases at J, leaving 8 bases unmatched. CDR3 coding DNA: TGTGCCAGCAGCCGCCGAGGACAGGGGAGCACTGAAGCTTTCTTT. Its protein is CASSRRGQGSTEAFF. The full variable domain, completed using reference TRBV5-6 and TRBJ1-1, is DAGVTQSPTHLIKTRGQQVTLRCSPKSGHDTVSWYQQALGQGPQFIFQYYEEEERQRGNFPDRFSGHQFPNYSSELNVNALLLGDSALYLCASSRRGQGSTEAFFGQGTRLTVV.

V and J are TRBV7-9 and TRBJ1-2; 8 bases are a match to TRBD1. The ends lost 4 bases at V and 4 bases at J; junction bases unmatched: 8. The CDR3 totals 15 residues. Germline CDR1 SEHNR, CDR2 FQNEAQ (reference sequence). The CDR3 protein is CASSSSGGTSYGYTF. In DNA, the CDR3 is TGTGCCAGCAGCTCCTCAGGGGGCACGAGCTATGGCTACACCTTC. The variable domain in full, with the rest retrieved from reference TRBV7-9 and TRBJ1-2, is DTGVSQNPRHKITKRGQNVTFRCDPISEHNRLYWYRQTLGQGPEFLTYFQNEAQLEKSRLLSDRFSAERPKGSFSTLEIQRTEQGDSAMYLCASSSSGGTSYGYTFGSGTRLTVV.

The V gene is TRBV4-2, the J gene TRBJ1-2; D is undetermined. Trimming left V 0 bases short and J 2 bases short, with 7 bases between. The CDR3 consists of 14 residues. Germline V gives CDR1 LGHNA, CDR2 YNFKEQ. Here the CDR3 DNA reads TGTGCCAGCAGCCAAGATATACAGAACTATGGCTACACCTTC. This sequence encodes CASSQDIQNYGYTF.

V is TRBV15 and J is TRBJ1-3; 12 nucleotides line up with TRBD1. Per germline, CDR1 LNHNV and CDR2 YYDKDF (reference sequence). The ends lost 1 base at V and 1 base at J; junction bases unmatched: 5. This CDR3 has 18 amino acids. The CDR3 protein is CATSRGGQGAISGNTIYF. Here the CDR3 DNA reads TGTGCCACCAGCAGAGGGGGACAGGGGGCAATATCTGGAAACACCATATATTTT. Full variable domain (rest looked up from reference TRBV15 and TRBJ1-3): DAMVIQNPRYQVTQFGKPVTLSCSQTLNHNVMYWYQQKSSQAPKLLFHYYDKDFNNEADTPDNFQSRRPNTSFCFLDIRSPGLGDTAMYLCATSRGGQGAISGNTIYFGEGSWLTVV.

The V gene is TRBV14, the J gene TRBJ2-3; 8 bases map to TRBD2. The germline V gene has CDR1 SGHDN and CDR2 FVKESK. V lost 2 bases to trimming and J lost 5 bases; unmatched junction nucleotides: 6. CDR3 length: 15 residues. In DNA form, the CDR3 reads TGTGCCAGCAGCCAACCGGGACTAGTAGGAGATACGCAGTATTTT. Translation: CASSQPGLVGDTQYF.

This chain uses TRBV7-9 with TRBJ2-5; 7 nucleotides match TRBD1. V lost 5 bases to trimming and J lost 2 bases; unmatched junction nucleotides: 11. The germline CDR1 and CDR2 sequences are SEHNR and FQNEAQ (reference sequence). This CDR3 comprises 16 residues. Written as DNA, the CDR3 is TGTGCCAGCAGCCCTGACAGGGCTAGACGTCAAGAGACCCAGTACTTC. Amino acid sequence: CASSPDRARRQETQYF.

V and J are TRBV28 and TRBJ2-5, with 9 positions matching TRBD2. The J segment lost 2 bases and the V segment lost 7 bases, leaving 5 bases of the junction unmatched. Germline lookup yields CDR1 MDHEN and CDR2 SYDVKM. The CDR3 is made up of 14 amino acids. The CDR3 DNA reads TGTGCCAGCAATGGGGCGGGGGGGCAAGAGACCCAGTACTTC. This gives the protein CASNGAGGQETQYF.

The chain carries TRBV4-3 and TRBJ1-5; TRBD1 matches 10 bases. The CDR3 spans 17 residues. J was trimmed by 2 bases and V by 0 bases; bases with no gene match: 4. The germline V gene encodes CDR1 LGHNA and CDR2 YSLEER. The CDR3 spells CASSQDPGTGGNQPQHF. The CDR3 bases are TGCGCCAGCAGCCAAGATCCCGGGACAGGGGGCAATCAGCCCCAGCATTTT.

This sequence joins TRBV5-6 and TRBJ2-5, with a possible D match to TRBD1 (6 bases). V lost 4 bases, J lost 1 base, and 8 bases lay in between. The CDR3 loop spans 13 amino acids. Looked up from germline, CDR1 is SGHDT and CDR2 is YYEEEE. CDR3: CASSGQSQETQYF. CDR3 coding DNA: TGTGCCAGCAGCGGACAGAGCCAAGAGACCCAGTACTTC.

The chain carries TRBV4-1 and TRBJ2-7; the D gene is possibly TRBD2 (6 bases). The CDR3 is 16 amino acids. V was trimmed by 4 bases and J by 2 bases, leaving 18 bases between them. Germline V gives CDR1 MGHRA, CDR2 YSYEKL. This CDR3 is CASSRMLGTATYEQYF. CDR3 nucleotide sequence: TGCGCCAGCAGCCGGATGCTCGGGACTGCGACCTACGAGCAGTACTTC.

This rearrangement joins TRBV4-1 to TRBJ1-1, with 7 bases identical to TRBD1. The CDR3 covers 16 residues. Looked up from germline, CDR1 is MGHRA and CDR2 is YSYEKL. V gave up 0 bases and J gave up 2 bases; unmatched junction bases: 6. This CDR3 reads CASSQDGTVLNTEAFF. CDR3 DNA sequence: TGCGCCAGCAGCCAAGATGGGACAGTTCTTAACACTGAAGCTTTCTTT.

J is TRBJ1-6 and V is TRBV28; 12 positions agree with TRBD1. After removal of 8 bases from V and 10 bases from J, the junction contained 12 bases not matched to a gene. From germline, CDR1 is MDHEN and CDR2 SYDVKM. CDR3 length: 16 amino acids. DNA of the CDR3: TGTGCCAGCCTTTCTAATAGAGGGACAGGGGGCTCACCCCTCCACTTT. Protein product: CASLSNRGTGGSPLHF. Combining the CDR3 with reference TRBV28 and TRBJ1-6 gives the whole variable domain DVKVTQSSRYLVKRTGEKVFLECVQDMDHENMFWYRQDPGLGLRLIYFSYDVKMKEKGDIPEGYSVSREKKERFSLILESASTNQTSMYLCASLSNRGTGGSPLHFGNGTRLTVT.

The chain has TRBV27 and TRBJ2-7; the D gene is possibly TRBD2 (5 bases). Germline values: CDR1 MNHEY, CDR2 SMNVEV (reference sequence). This CDR3 contains 13 residues. V was cut by 3 bases and J by 6 bases, with 12 bases left in between. The chain's CDR3 is CASSFSFGGEQYF. The CDR3 DNA reads TGTGCCAGCAGTTTCTCATTCGGAGGCGAGCAGTACTTC.

To note about this clone: The junction departs from the called germline gene at one end, perhaps through a read error. The chain employs TRBV4-3 and TRBJ1-2; a possible D gene is TRBD1 (5 bases). Germline V gives CDR1 LGHNA, CDR2 YSLEER. The CDR3 is 14 residues long. CDR3 DNA: TGCGCCAGCAGCCCCGGCCGGGGGAACTATGGCCACACCTTC. It is translated as CASSPGRGNYGHTF.

This sequence joins TRBV5-4 and TRBJ1-1; D is unclear. Germline CDR1 reads SGHNT; CDR2 reads YYREEE (reference sequence). The CDR3 consists of 16 residues. V was shortened by 4 bases and J by 3 bases, with 19 bases between the two germline ends. CDR3 DNA: TGTGCCAGCAGCCCGGGCCCGACGGGGTTAGACACTGAAGCTTTCTTT. Protein sequence: CASSPGPTGLDTEAFF.

The rearrangement joins TRBV9 to TRBJ1-6; 7 bases line up with TRBD1. The CDR3 is 15 residues long. The germline CDR1 and CDR2 sequences are SGDLS and YYNGEE. V lost 3 bases to trimming and J lost 10 bases; unmatched junction nucleotides: 10. This CDR3 is CASSAEGQRYSPLHF. The CDR3 nucleotides are TGTGCCAGCAGCGCCGAGGGACAGCGATACTCACCCCTCCACTTT.

This clone was observed a single time. The rearrangement uses TRBV7-3 and TRBJ2-1; TRBD1 matches at 10 bases. The germline gives CDR1 SGHTA, CDR2 FQGTGA. With V trimmed by 1 base and J by 8 bases, 8 bases remained unmatched. The CDR3 sequence is 16 residues long. CDR3 residues: CASSLNGGQGNDEQFF. The CDR3 DNA sequence: TGTGCCAGCAGCTTAAACGGGGGACAGGGGAACGATGAGCAGTTCTTC.

CDR3 residues: CASSVEGQGGYTF. Here the CDR3 DNA reads TGTGCCAGCAGTGTAGAGGGGCAGGGGGGCTACACCTTC. V usage is TRBV6-1 and J usage is TRBJ1-2, with D maybe TRBD1 (6 bases). Per the germline V gene, CDR1 is MNHNS and CDR2 is SASEGT. Trimming stripped 4 bases from V and 8 bases from J, with 14 bases between. The CDR3 runs 13 residues.

This chain uses TRBV19 with TRBJ2-1; a possible D gene is TRBD1 (6 bases). The CDR3 totals 14 residues. Germline-derived CDR1 and CDR2 are LNHDA and SQIVND (reference sequence). The V end lost 1 base, the J end lost 4 bases, and 8 bases lay between the germline ends. This chain's CDR3 is CASSIGQAYNEQFF. DNA for the CDR3: TGTGCCAGTAGTATAGGACAGGCGTACAATGAGCAGTTCTTC.

V is TRBV7-9 and J is TRBJ2-7; TRBD2 might be the D (6 bases). V was cut by 0 bases and J by 5 bases, with 8 bases left in between. The V gene's germline CDR1 is SEHNR and CDR2 FQNEAQ (reference sequence). CDR3 size: 13 residues. CDR3 nucleotides: TGTGCCAGCAGCTTAGCCGGGGGTCACGAGCAGTACTTC. Translation: CASSLAGGHEQYF.

The genes are TRBV30 and TRBJ2-1, with a weak D call TRBD1 (5 bases). Germline values: CDR1 GTSNPN, CDR2 SVGIG (reference sequence). This CDR3 has 12 amino acids. V was clipped by 2 bases and J by 5 bases, with 7 bases between them. The CDR3 reads CAWSRQNNEQFF. CDR3 DNA sequence: TGTGCCTGGAGTCGACAGAACAATGAGCAGTTCTTC.

The chain uses TRBV7-2 and TRBJ1-3, with no clear D. The V gene lost 2 bases and the J gene lost 1 base, with 9 bases spanning the gap. This CDR3 is 15 amino acids long. Germline CDR1 and CDR2: SGHTA and FQGNSA. The CDR3 DNA reads TGTGCCAGCAGCTTATCCCGGACTTCTGGAAACACCATATATTTT. Translation gives CASSLSRTSGNTIYF.

V and J are TRBV19 and TRBJ2-3, with 7 bases matching TRBD1. Trimming removed 7 bases from V and 5 bases from J; junction bases left unmatched: 12. The CDR3 extends over 15 amino acids. Germline V gene sequence: CDR1 LNHDA, CDR2 SQIVND (reference sequence). The chain's CDR3 is CASTPRGLEGDTQYF. The CDR3 DNA follows: TGTGCCAGTACTCCGAGGGGGCTAGAGGGAGATACGCAGTATTTT.

Regarding this clone: One end of the junction is discordant with germline, which a read error may explain. The rearrangement uses TRBV7-2 and TRBJ2-4, with D uncertain. This CDR3 has 15 amino acids. Germline-derived CDR1 and CDR2 are SGHTA and FQGNSA. This chain's CDR3 is CASSIAYKAKNIQYF. The CDR3 DNA follows: TGTGCCAGCAGCATAGCATACAAAGCCAAAAACATTCAGTACTTC.